The 7 T cell receptor beta chains in this list originate from one sample, sequenced in a study of tumor-infiltrating lymphocytes in primary liver carcinoma. With 500 ng total RNA as template and a constant-region primer, TCR beta cDNA was made. Three-round nested multiplex PCR performed with slightly modified ARM-PCR produced the TCR beta libraries. The two initial PCR rounds, around 11 cycles each, used TRBV1-TRBV30 forward and C-beta reverse primers. One entry per CDR3 protein results from TCRdb running MiXCR on the multiplex PCR reads. The sample has approximately 320,000 distinct CDR3 sequences, almost 60% seen once. Germline DNA was also extracted, while the blood RNA originated from unsorted whole blood. The specimen sequenced was peripheral blood. Receptors originate from a woman aged 30 to 39 with primary liver carcinoma and hepatitis B virus infection.

Comment on this clonotype: A read error may account for a junction end that differs from germline. The gene calls are TRBV10-3 and TRBJ2-5, with D perhaps assigned TRBD1 or TRBD2 (6 bases each). From germline, CDR1 is ENHRY and CDR2 SYGVKD. The CDR3 spans 14 residues. The CDR3 DNA reads as TGTGGCATCAGTGTAGGGGGGAGTCAAGAGACCCAGTACTTC. This sequence encodes CGISVGGSQETQYF.

Of note for this clonotype: Being one base from a much bigger clone, this may be a read error. J is TRBJ1-5 and V is TRBV6-2 or TRBV6-3, with D tentatively TRBD1 (5 bases). This CDR3 is 15 amino acids long. The germline gives CDR1 MNHEY, CDR2 SVGEGT. The DNA for the CDR3 is TGTGCTACGTGGGGGGTAAGGAATAGCAATCAGCCCCAGCATTTT. Protein: CATWGVRNSNQPQHF.

In regard to this clonotype: Germline is not matched at one junction end, which may reflect a read error. This sequence joins TRBV7-9 and TRBJ2-2; D may be TRBD2 (5 bases). The CDR3 spans 15 residues. CDR1 is SEHNR, CDR2 FQNEAQ, per germline (reference sequence). In DNA, the CDR3 is TGTGCCAGCAGCTTAGGAGGGATGAACACCGGGGAGCTGTTCTTT. Its protein is CASSLGGMNTGELFF.

About this clonotype itself: Sequence at one end of the junction differs from germline and may be a read error. V is TRBV11-3 and J is TRBJ2-6; D perhaps matches TRBD2 (5 bases). This CDR3 is 20 amino acids long. CDR1 is SGHNT, CDR2 YENEEA, per germline. CDR3 sequence: CANSLYPKASSRSGVNVLTF. CDR3 nucleotides: TGTGCCAACAGCTTATATCCCAAGGCTAGCTCCCGCTCTGGGGTCAACGTCCTGACTTTC. Variable domain in full (rest from reference TRBV11-3 and TRBJ2-6): EAGVVQSPRYKIIEKKQPVAFWCNPISGHNTLYWYLQNLGQGPELLIRYENEEAVDDSQLPKDRFSAERLKGVDSTLKIQPAELGDSAVYLCANSLYPKASSRSGVNVLTFGAGSRLTVL.

Concerning this clonotype itself: Since a much larger clone is just one base distant, this may be a read error. This rearrangement joins TRBV12-3 or TRBV12-4 to TRBJ1-2, with a possible D match to TRBD1 (6 bases). The CDR3 has 14 residues. CDR3 nucleotides: TGTACCAGCAGTCCCCAGGGGTCATGGTATGGCTACACCTTC. Translating gives CTSSPQGSWYGYTF.

This chain connects TRBV21-1 to TRBJ1-5; the table names TRBD1, a call not compared with the DNA. TRBV21-1 is noted as a pseudogene. The CDR3 spans 19 residues. In nucleotides, the CDR3 is TGTGCCAGCAGCAAAAAGGACACGGACAGGGGGCGCCGAAATCAGCCCCAGCATTTT. This gives the protein CASSKKDTDRGRRNQPQHF.

This clonotype was picked up a small number of times. The chain carries TRBV6-5 and TRBJ2-7; 7 nucleotides agree with TRBD1. Germline values: CDR1 MNHEY, CDR2 SVGAGI. The J segment lost 1 base and the V segment lost 2 bases, leaving 2 bases of the junction unmatched. The CDR3 runs to 14 residues. The CDR3 reads CASSYRDSSYEQYF. CDR3 sequence (DNA): TGTGCCAGCAGTTACCGGGACAGTTCCTACGAGCAGTACTTC.